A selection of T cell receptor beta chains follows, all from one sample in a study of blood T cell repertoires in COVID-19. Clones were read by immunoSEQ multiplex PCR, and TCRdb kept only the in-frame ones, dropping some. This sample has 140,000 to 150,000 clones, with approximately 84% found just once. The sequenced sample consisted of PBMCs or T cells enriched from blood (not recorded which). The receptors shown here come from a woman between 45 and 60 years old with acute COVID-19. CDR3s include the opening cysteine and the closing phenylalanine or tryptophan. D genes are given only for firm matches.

CDR3: CASSLGVSTNEKLFF; V: TRBV5-1; D: .; length: 15; J: TRBJ1-4
CDR3: CASSLLRAGEPDF; V: TRBV11-1; D: .; length: 13; J: TRBJ2-3
CDR3: CASSEFPGDGGYTF; V: TRBV25-1; D: .; length: 14; J: TRBJ1-2
CDR3: CASSLDSRGSNQPQHF; V: TRBV7-2; D: TRBD1; length: 16; J: TRBJ1-5
CDR3: CASLVGQGGGYTF; V: TRBV6-5; D: TRBD1; length: 13; J: TRBJ1-2
CDR3: CASSSGQTSYEQYF; V: TRBV5-1; D: .; length: 14; J: TRBJ2-7
CDR3: CSVAPGPFTGELFF; V: TRBV29-1; D: .; length: 14; J: TRBJ2-2
CDR3: CASSREGNEKLFF; V: TRBV6-5; D: .; length: 13; J: TRBJ1-4
CDR3: CASRSVDRESEAFF; V: TRBV19; D: TRBD1; length: 14; J: TRBJ1-1
CDR3: CAWSPQGPEQYF; V: TRBV30; D: .; length: 12; J: TRBJ2-7
CDR3: CASSLLAGEYSGYTF; V: TRBV5-6; D: .; length: 15; J: TRBJ1-2
CDR3: CASRRGQGLTEAFF; V: TRBV2; D: TRBD1; length: 14; J: TRBJ1-1
CDR3: CAISDPSGVSYEQYF; V: TRBV10-3; D: TRBD2; length: 15; J: TRBJ2-7
CDR3: CASTTGSHEQYF; V: TRBV12-3/TRBV12-4; D: .; length: 12; J: TRBJ2-7
CDR3: CASSDRTSGVAKNIQYF; V: TRBV2; D: TRBD2; length: 17; J: TRBJ2-4
CDR3: CATSDPSDSGETQYF; V: TRBV24-1; D: .; length: 15; J: TRBJ2-5
CDR3: CASSLDSGRDEQFF; V: TRBV7-3; D: TRBD2; length: 14; J: TRBJ2-1
CDR3: CASSLGGGGNYGYTF; V: TRBV7-2; D: .; length: 15; J: TRBJ1-2
CDR3: CASSYSAGSDYGYTF; V: TRBV6-5; D: .; length: 15; J: TRBJ1-2
CDR3: CASQGLTGEYTGELFF; V: TRBV11-3; D: TRBD1; length: 16; J: TRBJ2-2